This T cell receptor beta chain appears in the sequencing data of a study of cytomegalovirus exposure and HLA in healthy donors. V dropped 3 bases and J dropped 0; count of bases not matched to a gene: 10. CDR1 MNHEY and CDR2 SMNVEV come from the germline V gene (reference sequence). This CDR3 is 19 amino acids long. This clone came up a few times. PCR primers comprised 60 Vbeta and 13 Jbeta primers. Sequencing used immunoSEQ multiplex PCR; TCRdb keeps in-frame clones, though not all of them. Among about 160,000 clones listed, 79% were seen once. The clonotype comes from a man in his fifties in good health and CMV-seropositive. The chain has TRBV27 and TRBJ2-6, with 8 bases fitting TRBD1. The sample consisted of PBMCs. The CDR3 sequence: CASSFYFVTGDSGANVLTF. DNA of the CDR3: TGTGCCAGCAGTTTTTATTTCGTGACAGGGGACTCTGGGGCCAACGTCCTGACTTTC. Complete variable domain (other parts from reference TRBV27 and TRBJ2-6): EAQVTQNPRYLITVTGKKLTVTCSQNMNHEYMSWYRQDPGLGLRQIYYSMNVEVTDKGDVPEGYKVSRKEKRNFPLILESPSPNQTSLYFCASSFYFVTGDSGANVLTFGAGSRLTVL.